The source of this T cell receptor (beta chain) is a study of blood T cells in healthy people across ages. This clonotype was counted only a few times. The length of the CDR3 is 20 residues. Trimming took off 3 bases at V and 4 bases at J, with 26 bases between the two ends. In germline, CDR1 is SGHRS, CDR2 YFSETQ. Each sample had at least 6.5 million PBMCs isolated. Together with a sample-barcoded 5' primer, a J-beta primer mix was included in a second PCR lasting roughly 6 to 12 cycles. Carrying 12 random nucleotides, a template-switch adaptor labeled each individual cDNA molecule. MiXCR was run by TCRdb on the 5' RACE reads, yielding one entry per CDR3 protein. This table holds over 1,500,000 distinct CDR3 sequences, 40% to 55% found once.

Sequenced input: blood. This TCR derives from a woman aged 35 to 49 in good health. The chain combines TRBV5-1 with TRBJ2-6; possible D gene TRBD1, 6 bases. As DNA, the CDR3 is TGCGCCAGCAGCTATAACCTACAGGGTATCTCACTGGGAGGGGCCAACGTCCTGACTTTC. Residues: CASSYNLQGISLGGANVLTF.